Included here is one TCR beta chain sequence, with context. Its antigen is not known. These data belong to a study of metastatic and nonmetastatic thyroid tumors. At the level of the study: Peripheral blood and tumor or nodule samples from malignant and benign thyroid patients were compared.

TCRdb used MiXCR to call clones anew from the PCR reads. The repertoire includes some 25,000 clones, 20% to 25% of them detected once, and 10% to 15% sits in the top ten. Among the patients, none had received any treatment before thyroid surgery. Findings and limits, study-wide: Reportedly, malignant thyroid tumors had significantly higher TCR beta diversity than benign nodules, in blood and tumor.

V shed 10 bases and J 3 bases; nucleotides not matched to a gene: 13. This CDR3 comprises 15 residues. In germline, CDR1 is PRHDT, CDR2 FYEKMQ (reference sequence). The chain carries TRBV13 and TRBJ2-7; 9 bases map to TRBD1. This sequence was found in a male donor with papillary thyroid cancer or a benign thyroid nodule (not recorded which). Some clones in this sample may be carry-over from other donors' samples. What was sequenced was blood. CDR3 sequence: CAISLAGTGSYEQYF. Here the CDR3 DNA reads TGTGCCATTAGCCTAGCCGGGACAGGGAGCTACGAGCAGTACTTC. The whole variable domain, remainder taken from reference TRBV13 and TRBJ2-7, is AAGVIQSPRHLIKEKRETATLKCYPIPRHDTVYWYQQGPGQDPQFLISFYEKMQSDKGSIPDRFSAQQFSDYHSELNMSSLELGDSALYFCAISLAGTGSYEQYFGPGTRLTVT.